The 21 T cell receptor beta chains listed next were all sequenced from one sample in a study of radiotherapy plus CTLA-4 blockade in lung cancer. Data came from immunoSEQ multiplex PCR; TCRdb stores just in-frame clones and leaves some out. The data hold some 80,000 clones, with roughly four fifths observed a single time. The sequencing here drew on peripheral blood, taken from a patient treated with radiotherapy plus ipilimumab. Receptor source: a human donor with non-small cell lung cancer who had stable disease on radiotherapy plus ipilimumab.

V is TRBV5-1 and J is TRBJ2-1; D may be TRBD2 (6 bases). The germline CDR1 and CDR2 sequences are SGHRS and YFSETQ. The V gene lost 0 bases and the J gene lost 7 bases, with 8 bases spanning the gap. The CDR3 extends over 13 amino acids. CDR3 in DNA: TGCGCCAGCAGCTTGGTCGGGAGTAATGAGCAGTTCTTC. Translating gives CASSLVGSNEQFF.

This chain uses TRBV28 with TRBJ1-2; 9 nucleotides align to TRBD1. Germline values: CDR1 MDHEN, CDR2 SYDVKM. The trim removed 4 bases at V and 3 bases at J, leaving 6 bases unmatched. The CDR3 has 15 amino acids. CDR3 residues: CASSSTRTGDYGYTF. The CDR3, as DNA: TGTGCCAGCAGTTCCACTCGGACAGGGGACTATGGCTACACCTTC.

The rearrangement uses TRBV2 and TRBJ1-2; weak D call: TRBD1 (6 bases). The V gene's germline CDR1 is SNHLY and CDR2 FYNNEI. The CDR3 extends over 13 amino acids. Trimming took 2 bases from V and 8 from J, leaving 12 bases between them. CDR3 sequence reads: CASSETPGEGYTF. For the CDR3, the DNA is TGTGCCAGCAGTGAAACGCCAGGGGAGGGCTACACCTTC.

The CDR3 spells CAISEAGGLAGDNEQFF. CDR3 bases: TGTGCCATCAGTGAGGCGGGGGGACTAGCGGGGGACAATGAGCAGTTCTTC. The chain carries TRBV10-3 and TRBJ2-1; 14 positions agree with TRBD2. CDR3 length equals 17 residues. Trimming removed 2 bases from V and 5 bases from J; junction bases left unmatched: 5. CDR1 and CDR2 (germline): ENHRY, SYGVKD.

The CDR3 DNA is TGTGCCAGCAGCTTCTACAGTAACTATGGCTACACCTTC. This sequence encodes CASSFYSNYGYTF. The rearrangement uses TRBV5-4 and TRBJ1-2, with unresolved D. V dropped 2 bases and J dropped 1 base, with 6 bases sitting between them. This CDR3 is 13 amino acids long. The germline gives CDR1 SGHNT, CDR2 YYREEE (reference sequence).

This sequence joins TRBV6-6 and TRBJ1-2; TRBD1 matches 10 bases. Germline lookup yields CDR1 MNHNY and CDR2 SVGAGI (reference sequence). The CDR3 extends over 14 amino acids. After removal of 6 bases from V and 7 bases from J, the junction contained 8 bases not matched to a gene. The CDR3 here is CASRRQGAEAGYTF. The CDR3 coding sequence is TGTGCCAGCAGGCGACAGGGGGCAGAGGCTGGCTACACCTTC.

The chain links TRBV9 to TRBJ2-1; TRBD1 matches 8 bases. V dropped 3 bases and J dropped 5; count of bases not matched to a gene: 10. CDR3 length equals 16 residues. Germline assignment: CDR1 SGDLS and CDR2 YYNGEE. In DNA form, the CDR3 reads TGTGCCAGCAGCGGGGGAGGAGACAGGGGACACAATGAGCAGTTCTTC. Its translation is CASSGGGDRGHNEQFF.

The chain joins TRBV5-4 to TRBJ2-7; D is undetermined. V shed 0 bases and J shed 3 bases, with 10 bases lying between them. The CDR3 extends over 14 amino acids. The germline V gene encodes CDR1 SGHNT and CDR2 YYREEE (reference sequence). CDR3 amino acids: CASSLGLTGYEQYF. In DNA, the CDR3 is TGTGCCAGCAGCTTGGGGTTAACCGGCTACGAGCAGTACTTC.

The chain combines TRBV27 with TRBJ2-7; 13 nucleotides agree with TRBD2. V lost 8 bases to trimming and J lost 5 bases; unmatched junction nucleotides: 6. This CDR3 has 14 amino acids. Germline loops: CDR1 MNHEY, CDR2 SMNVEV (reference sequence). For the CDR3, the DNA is TGTGCCAGCGCGACTAGCGGGAGGTTCCACGAGCAGTACTTC. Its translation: CASATSGRFHEQYF.

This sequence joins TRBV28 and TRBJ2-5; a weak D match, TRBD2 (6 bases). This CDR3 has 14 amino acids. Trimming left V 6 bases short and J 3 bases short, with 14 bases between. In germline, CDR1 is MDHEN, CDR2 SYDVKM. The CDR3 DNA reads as TGTGCCAGCAGCGACCAACTAGCTAAAGAGACCCAGTACTTC. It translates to CASSDQLAKETQYF.

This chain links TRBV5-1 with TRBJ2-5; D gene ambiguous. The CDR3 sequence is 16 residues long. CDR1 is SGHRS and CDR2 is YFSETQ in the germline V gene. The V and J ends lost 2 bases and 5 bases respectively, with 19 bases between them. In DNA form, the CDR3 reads TGCGCCAGCAGCTTAGGACCAGGACCAGAGAGCGAGACCCAGTACTTC. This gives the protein CASSLGPGPESETQYF.

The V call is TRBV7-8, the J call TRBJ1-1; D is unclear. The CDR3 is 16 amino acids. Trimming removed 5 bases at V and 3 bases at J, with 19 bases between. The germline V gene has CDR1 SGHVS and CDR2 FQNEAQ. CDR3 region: CASSRPGAEKDTEAFF. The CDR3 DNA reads TGTGCCAGCAGCCGACCGGGAGCCGAAAAGGACACTGAAGCTTTCTTT.

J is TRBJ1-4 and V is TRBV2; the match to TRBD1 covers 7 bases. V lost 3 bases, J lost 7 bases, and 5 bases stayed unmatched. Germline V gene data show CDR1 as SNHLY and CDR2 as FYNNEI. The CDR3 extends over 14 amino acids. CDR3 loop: CASSDVAGGEKLFF. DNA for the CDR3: TGTGCCAGCAGTGATGTGGCAGGGGGTGAAAAACTGTTTTTT. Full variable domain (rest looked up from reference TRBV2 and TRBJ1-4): EPEVTQTPSHQVTQMGQEVILRCVPISNHLYFYWYRQILGQKVEFLVSFYNNEISEKSEIFDDQFSVERPDGSNFTLKIRSTKLEDSAMYFCASSDVAGGEKLFFGSGTQLSVL.

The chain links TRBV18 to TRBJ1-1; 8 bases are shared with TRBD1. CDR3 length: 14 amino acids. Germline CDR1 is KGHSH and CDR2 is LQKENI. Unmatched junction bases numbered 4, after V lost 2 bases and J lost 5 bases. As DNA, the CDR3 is TGTGCCAGCTCACCAGATCAGGGGGCAACTGAAGCTTTCTTT. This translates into CASSPDQGATEAFF. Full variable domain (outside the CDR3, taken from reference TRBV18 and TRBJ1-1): NAGVMQNPRHLVRRRGQEARLRCSPMKGHSHVYWYRQLPEEGLKFMVYLQKENIIDESGMPKERFSAEFPKEGPSILRIQQVVRGDSAAYFCASSPDQGATEAFFGQGTRLTVV.

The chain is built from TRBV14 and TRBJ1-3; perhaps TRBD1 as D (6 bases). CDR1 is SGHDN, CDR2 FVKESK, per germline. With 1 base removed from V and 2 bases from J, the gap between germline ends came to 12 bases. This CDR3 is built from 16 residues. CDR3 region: CASSQGLAGAGNTIYF. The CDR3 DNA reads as TGTGCCAGCAGCCAAGGGTTGGCAGGGGCTGGAAACACCATATATTTT.

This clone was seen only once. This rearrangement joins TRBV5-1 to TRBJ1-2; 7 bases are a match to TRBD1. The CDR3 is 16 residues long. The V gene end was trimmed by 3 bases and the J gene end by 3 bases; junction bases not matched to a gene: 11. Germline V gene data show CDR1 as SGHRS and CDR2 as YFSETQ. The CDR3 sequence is CASSWVFDRADYGYTF. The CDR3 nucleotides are TGCGCCAGCAGCTGGGTTTTCGACAGGGCGGACTATGGCTACACCTTC. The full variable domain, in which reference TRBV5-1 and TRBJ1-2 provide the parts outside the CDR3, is KAGVTQTPRYLIKTRGQQVTLSCSPISGHRSVSWYQQTPGQGLQFLFEYFSETQRNKGNFPGRFSGRQFSNSRSEMNVSTLELGDSALYLCASSWVFDRADYGYTFGSGTRLTVV.

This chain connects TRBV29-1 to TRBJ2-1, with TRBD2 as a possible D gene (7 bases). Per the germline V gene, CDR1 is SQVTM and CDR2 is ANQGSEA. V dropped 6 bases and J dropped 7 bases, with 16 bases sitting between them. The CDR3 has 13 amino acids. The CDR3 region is CSVRGGQLNEQFF. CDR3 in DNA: TGCAGCGTGAGGGGGGGCCAGTTGAATGAGCAGTTCTTC.

CDR3 protein: CAWRAFWGAGNEQFF. In DNA form, the CDR3 reads TGTGCCTGGAGAGCATTCTGGGGAGCCGGCAATGAGCAGTTCTTC. This chain joins TRBV30 and TRBJ2-1; maybe TRBD2 (5 bases). This CDR3 has 15 residues. CDR1 is GTSNPN and CDR2 is SVGIG in the germline V gene (reference sequence). Trimming stripped 3 bases from V and 6 bases from J, with 18 bases between.

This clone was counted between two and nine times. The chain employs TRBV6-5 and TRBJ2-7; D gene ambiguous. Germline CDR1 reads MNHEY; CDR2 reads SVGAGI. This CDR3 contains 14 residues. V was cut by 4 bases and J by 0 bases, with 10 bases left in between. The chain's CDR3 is CASSFQPASYEQYF. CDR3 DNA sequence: TGTGCCAGCAGTTTCCAGCCGGCCTCCTACGAGCAGTACTTC.

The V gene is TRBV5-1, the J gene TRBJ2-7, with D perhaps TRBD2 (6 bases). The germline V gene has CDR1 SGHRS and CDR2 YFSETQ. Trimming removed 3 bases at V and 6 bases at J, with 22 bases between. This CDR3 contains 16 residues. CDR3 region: CASSSSSSGMGGEQYF. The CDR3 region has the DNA TGCGCCAGCAGCTCCTCATCGTCCGGAATGGGGGGCGAGCAGTACTTC.

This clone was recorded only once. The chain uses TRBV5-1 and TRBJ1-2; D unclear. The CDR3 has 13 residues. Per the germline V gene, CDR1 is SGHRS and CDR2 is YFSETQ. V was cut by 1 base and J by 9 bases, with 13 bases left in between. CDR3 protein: CASSLIPTESYTF. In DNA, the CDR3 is TGCGCCAGCAGCTTGATACCGACTGAGAGCTACACCTTC.